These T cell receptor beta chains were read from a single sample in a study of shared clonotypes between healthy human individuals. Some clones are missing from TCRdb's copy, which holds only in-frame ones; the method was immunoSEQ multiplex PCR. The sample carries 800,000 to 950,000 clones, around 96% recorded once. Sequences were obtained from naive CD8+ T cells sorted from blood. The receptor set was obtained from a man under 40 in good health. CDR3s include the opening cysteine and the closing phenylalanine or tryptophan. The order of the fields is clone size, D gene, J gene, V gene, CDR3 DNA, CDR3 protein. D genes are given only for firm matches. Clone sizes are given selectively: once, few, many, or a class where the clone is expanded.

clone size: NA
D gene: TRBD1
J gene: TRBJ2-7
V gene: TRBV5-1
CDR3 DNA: TGCGCCAGCAGTCCGGGACAGGGAGGGCACGAGCAGTACTTC
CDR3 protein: CASSPGQGGHEQYF

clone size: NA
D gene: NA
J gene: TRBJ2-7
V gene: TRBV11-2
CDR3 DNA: TGTGCCAGCAGCTACTTTTTGGGGGACTCCTACGAGCAGTACTTC
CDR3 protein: CASSYFLGDSYEQYF

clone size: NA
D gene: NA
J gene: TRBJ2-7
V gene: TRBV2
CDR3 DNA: TGTGCCAGCAGTGCGGGACAATCATCCTACGAGCAGTACTTC
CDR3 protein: CASSAGQSSYEQYF

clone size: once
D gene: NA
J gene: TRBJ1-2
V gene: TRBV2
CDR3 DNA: TGTGCCAGCAGAGACAGAGGCTACACCTTC
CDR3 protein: CASRDRGYTF

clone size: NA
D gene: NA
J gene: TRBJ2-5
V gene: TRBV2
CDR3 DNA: TGTGCCATCCAGATTTCTGCCTTAGACCAAGAGACCCAGTACTTC
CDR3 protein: CAIQISALDQETQYF

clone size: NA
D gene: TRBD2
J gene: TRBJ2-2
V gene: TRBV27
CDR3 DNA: TGTGCCAGCAGTTTTTTAGCGGGAGGGGCAACCGGGGAGCTGTTTTTT
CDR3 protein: CASSFLAGGATGELFF

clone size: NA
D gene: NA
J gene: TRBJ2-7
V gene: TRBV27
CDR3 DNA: TGTGCCAGCAGTCTCGGCAGGGGTAGGTACGAGCAGTACTTC
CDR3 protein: CASSLGRGRYEQYF

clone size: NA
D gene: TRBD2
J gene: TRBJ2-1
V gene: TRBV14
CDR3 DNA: TGTGCCAGCAGCCAAGCGACTAGCGGCCGGGAGCAGTTCTTC
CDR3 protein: CASSQATSGREQFF

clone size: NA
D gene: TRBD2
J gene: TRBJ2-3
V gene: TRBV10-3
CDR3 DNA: TGTGCCATCAGTGAGTCGCCTAGCGGGAGTGGTGATACGCAGTATTTT
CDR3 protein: CAISESPSGSGDTQYF

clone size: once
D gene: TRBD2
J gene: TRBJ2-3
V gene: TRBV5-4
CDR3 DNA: TGTGCCAGCAGCCTACTAGCGGGAGGTAATAGGGATACGCAGTATTTT
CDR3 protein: CASSLLAGGNRDTQYF

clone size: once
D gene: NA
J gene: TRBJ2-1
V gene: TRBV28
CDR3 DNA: TGTGCCAGCAGTTCCCCTAGGAGCGGGCACTCCTACAATGAGCAGTTCTTC
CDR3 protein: CASSSPRSGHSYNEQFF

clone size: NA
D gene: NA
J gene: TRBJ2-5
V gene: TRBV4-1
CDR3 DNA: TGCGCCAGCAGCCAAGAGTTTTTCGCGGAGACCCAGTACTTC
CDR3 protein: CASSQEFFAETQYF

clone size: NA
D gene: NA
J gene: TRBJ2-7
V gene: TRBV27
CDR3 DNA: TGTGCCAGCAGTCATTCCAGGGTCCACTACGAGCAGTACTTC
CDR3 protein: CASSHSRVHYEQYF

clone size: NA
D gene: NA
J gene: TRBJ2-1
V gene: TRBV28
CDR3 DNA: TGTGCCAGCAGTTTGGACAGCGAAGGGCCCAATGAGCAGTTCTTC
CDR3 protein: CASSLDSEGPNEQFF

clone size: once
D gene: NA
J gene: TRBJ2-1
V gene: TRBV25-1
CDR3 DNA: TGTGCCAGCAGTACGTGGGAGGTATACAATGAGCAGTTCTTC
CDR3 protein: CASSTWEVYNEQFF

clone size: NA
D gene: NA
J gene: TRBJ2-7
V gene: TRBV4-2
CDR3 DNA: TGTGCCAGCAGCCCAGCGGTTCTAGGGTCCGAGCAGTACTTC
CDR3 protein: CASSPAVLGSEQYF

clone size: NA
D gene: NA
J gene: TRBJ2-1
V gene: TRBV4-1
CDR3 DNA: TGCGCCAGCAGCCAGAGCTCCTACAATGAGCAGTTCTTC
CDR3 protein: CASSQSSYNEQFF

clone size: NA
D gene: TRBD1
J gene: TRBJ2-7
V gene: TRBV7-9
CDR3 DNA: TGTGCCAGCAGCCCGACAGGGGGGAGGGAGCAGTACTTC
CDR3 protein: CASSPTGGREQYF

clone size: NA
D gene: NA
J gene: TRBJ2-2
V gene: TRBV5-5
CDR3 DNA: TGTGCCAGCAGCCTAATCCCAGCGGACACGAACACCGGGGAGCTGTTTTTT
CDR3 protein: CASSLIPADTNTGELFF

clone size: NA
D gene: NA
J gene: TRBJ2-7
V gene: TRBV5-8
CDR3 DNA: TGTGCCAGCAGCTTGCCGGGTGCCTACGAGCAGTACTTC
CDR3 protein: CASSLPGAYEQYF

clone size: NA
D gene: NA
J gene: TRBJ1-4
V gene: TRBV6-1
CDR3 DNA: TGTGCCAGCAGTGAAAGAGACAGTTATGAAAAACTGTTTTTT
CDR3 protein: CASSERDSYEKLFF

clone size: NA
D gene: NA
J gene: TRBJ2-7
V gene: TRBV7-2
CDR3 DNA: TGTGCCAGCAGCTCGGGACATTCGATCGAGCAGTACTTC
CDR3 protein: CASSSGHSIEQYF

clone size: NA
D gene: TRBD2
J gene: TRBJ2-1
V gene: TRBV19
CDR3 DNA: TGTGCCAGTAGTATAGTTAGCGGGAGGGGCAATGAGCAGTTCTTC
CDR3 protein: CASSIVSGRGNEQFF

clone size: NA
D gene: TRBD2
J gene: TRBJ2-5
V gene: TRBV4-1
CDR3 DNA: TGCGCCAGCAGCCAAGAGTTAGCGGGAGTGGGAGAGACCCAGTACTTC
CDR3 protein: CASSQELAGVGETQYF

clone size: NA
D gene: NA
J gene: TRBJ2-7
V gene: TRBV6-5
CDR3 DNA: TGTGCCAGCGGGACGGACCCCTACGAGCAGTACTTC
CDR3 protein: CASGTDPYEQYF

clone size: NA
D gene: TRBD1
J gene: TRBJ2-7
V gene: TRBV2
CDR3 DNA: TGTGCCAGCATTGGACAGGGGTTTCCCTACGAGCAGTACTTC
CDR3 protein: CASIGQGFPYEQYF

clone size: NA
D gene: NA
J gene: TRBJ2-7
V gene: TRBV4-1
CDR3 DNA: TGCGCCAGCAGCCAAGATGTCAGGGTCAGGCAACTCGAGCAGTACTTC
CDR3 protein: CASSQDVRVRQLEQYF

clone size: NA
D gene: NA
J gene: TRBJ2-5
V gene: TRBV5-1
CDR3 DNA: TGCGCCAGCAGCTTAGTATCACAGGAGTTCCAAGAGACCCAGTACTTC
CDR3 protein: CASSLVSQEFQETQYF

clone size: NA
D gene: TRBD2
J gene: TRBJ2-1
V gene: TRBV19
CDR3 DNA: TGTGCCAGTAGTATCACTAGCGGAGTAAACAATGAGCAGTTCTTC
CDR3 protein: CASSITSGVNNEQFF